This T cell receptor beta chain derives from a study of beta chain features in type 1 diabetes. General study findings and limits: An over-representation of cells with high TCR expression could result from cDNA sequencing. Across all four CD4+ subsets, people with type 1 diabetes showed modestly shorter TCRB CDR3s. PCR might preferentially amplify shorter templates, equally in patients and controls. Among patients, naive, central memory and Treg TCRB repertoires appeared more similar than among healthy donors.

Central memory, naive, regulatory and stem cell-like memory CD4+ cells were sorted by CD45RO/CCR7/CD25/CD127/CD95/CD27. The authors reverse transcribed all of the isolated RNA, so sequencing captured expressed TCRB transcripts. Here immunoSEQ multiplex PCR was the method, and the copy in TCRdb shows in-frame clones only, minus some. The sample yields around 260,000 clones, around 25% seen once. A note on this clone: Its antigen is as yet unknown. The junction departs from the called germline gene at one end, perhaps through a read error.

Sequencing was done on a sample of naive CD4+ T cells from blood. The sequence was obtained from a woman aged 30 to 39 with type 1 diabetes.

In nucleotides, the CDR3 is TGCAGCGTCGAAGGTTGGAGCGGGAGGGCTCCACAAAAAGAGACCCAGTACTTC. This gives the protein CSVEGWSGRAPQKETQYF. The chain is built from TRBV29-1 and TRBJ2-5, with 10 bases lining up with TRBD2. The CDR3 spans 18 residues. The germline gives CDR1 SQVTM, CDR2 ANQGSEA.